One sample yielded the 13 T cell receptor beta chains listed below, sequenced in a study of T cell responses to AZD1222 COVID-19 vaccine. Sequencing used immunoSEQ multiplex PCR; TCRdb keeps in-frame clones, though not all of them. The sample includes roughly 140,000 clones, roughly 89% of them seen just once. Sample: peripheral blood, taken on day 0 of AZD1222 vaccination. All receptors come from an adult in good health.

Here the CDR3 DNA reads TGTGCCACCACCACCAGAGGGAACGAGCAGTACTTC. Its protein is CATTTRGNEQYF. The chain recombines TRBV2 with TRBJ2-7; maybe TRBD2 (5 bases). This CDR3 is 12 amino acids long. Trimming shortened V by 10 bases and J by 5 bases, and 15 bases separated the two germline ends. Per germline, CDR1 SNHLY and CDR2 FYNNEI. Variable domain in full (rest from reference TRBV2 and TRBJ2-7): EPEVTQTPSHQVTQMGQEVILRCVPISNHLYFYWYRQILGQKVEFLVSFYNNEISEKSEIFDDQFSVERPDGSNFTLKIRSTKLEDSAMYFCATTTRGNEQYFGPGTRLTVT.

The V call is TRBV6-5, the J call TRBJ1-4, with no clear D. This CDR3 has 14 residues. The V end lost 10 bases, the J end lost 7 bases, and 19 bases lay between the germline ends. CDR1 is MNHEY, CDR2 SVGAGI, per germline. The CDR3: CATKGDPRGEKLFF. CDR3 nucleotide sequence: TGTGCCACCAAGGGCGACCCCCGGGGTGAAAAACTGTTTTTT.

This chain uses TRBV5-4 with TRBJ2-7; D may match TRBD1 or TRBD2 (5 bases each). This CDR3 has 14 amino acids. The V and J ends lost 0 bases and 5 bases respectively, with 12 bases between them. Germline CDR1 is SGHNT and CDR2 is YYREEE (reference sequence). CDR3 residues: CASSLAGPRDEQYF. The CDR3 coding sequence is TGTGCCAGCAGCTTGGCGGGGCCCCGCGACGAGCAGTACTTC.

The chain couples TRBV28 to TRBJ2-7; 10 nucleotides line up with TRBD1. From germline, CDR1 is MDHEN and CDR2 SYDVKM. V lost 3 bases to trimming and J lost 2 bases; unmatched junction nucleotides: 7. CDR3 length equals 16 residues. The CDR3 coding sequence is TGTGCCAGCAGTTTCGTGTCCGGGACAGGGGCCTACGAGCAGTACTTC. Translated, it gives CASSFVSGTGAYEQYF. The full variable domain, rest sourced from reference TRBV28 and TRBJ2-7, is DVKVTQSSRYLVKRTGEKVFLECVQDMDHENMFWYRQDPGLGLRLIYFSYDVKMKEKGDIPEGYSVSREKKERFSLILESASTNQTSMYLCASSFVSGTGAYEQYFGPGTRLTVT.

On this clone itself: A read error may produce the germline difference seen at one junction end. V usage is TRBV24-1 and J usage is TRBJ2-5; a weak D match, TRBD2 (5 bases). Germline lookup yields CDR1 KGHDR and CDR2 SFDVKD. This CDR3 is 16 amino acids long. In nucleotides, the CDR3 is TGTGCCACCAGTGCTTTGGACGGAGGTAATGTGGAGACCCAGTACTTC. Its protein is CATSALDGGNVETQYF.

This clone showed up just a few times. The sample holds other DNA sequences that translate to the same CDR3. The chain joins TRBV29-1 to TRBJ1-1, with D possibly being TRBD1 (5 bases). Trimming removed 6 bases at V and 0 bases at J, with 8 bases between. CDR3 length equals 12 residues. In germline, CDR1 is SQVTM, CDR2 ANQGSEA. The CDR3 DNA sequence: TGCAGCGTGGGACGCATGAACACTGAAGCTTTCTTT. As protein: CSVGRMNTEAFF.

The rearrangement joins TRBV7-2 to TRBJ2-3; 8 nucleotides align to TRBD2. V dropped 4 bases and J dropped 5; count of bases not matched to a gene: 5. Germline V lookup: CDR1 SGHTA, CDR2 FQGNSA. The length of the CDR3 is 14 residues. CDR3 amino acids: CASSSTGGEDTQYF. CDR3 sequence (DNA): TGTGCCAGCAGCTCAACCGGGGGGGAAGATACGCAGTATTTT.

V gene TRBV11-2 combines with J gene TRBJ2-3; D is undetermined. Germline V lookup: CDR1 SGHAT, CDR2 FQNNGV. V lost 5 bases, J lost 2 bases, and 14 bases lay in between. The CDR3 contains 15 residues. CDR3 protein: CASSHGIAYTDTQYF. Written as DNA, the CDR3 is TGTGCCAGCAGCCATGGAATAGCCTACACAGATACGCAGTATTTT.

V is TRBV10-3 and J is TRBJ2-1, with 11 bases that match TRBD2. The V gene end was trimmed by 7 bases and the J gene end by 7 bases; junction bases not matched to a gene: 3. Per the germline V gene, CDR1 is ENHRY and CDR2 is SYGVKD. This CDR3 contains 13 residues. The DNA of the CDR3 is TGTGCCATCAAACTAGCGGGAGTGAATGAGCAGTTCTTC. It yields the protein CAIKLAGVNEQFF.

On this clone itself: The junction differs from germline at one of its ends, possibly a read error. The rearrangement joins TRBV6-1 to TRBJ1-2; D gene uncertain. Germline-derived CDR1 and CDR2 are MNHNS and SASEGT. The CDR3 is 13 residues long. CDR3 nucleotides: TGTGCCAGCAGGGAAGGGTGGGACTATGGCTACACCTTC. It yields the protein CASREGWDYGYTF.

The J gene is TRBJ1-5, the V gene TRBV7-9; weak D call: TRBD1 (6 bases). Trimming removed 1 base from V and 4 bases from J, with 11 bases in between. CDR1 is SEHNR and CDR2 is FQNEAQ in the germline V gene (reference sequence). This CDR3 spans 15 amino acids. The CDR3 sequence: CASSLVGDRNQPQHF. Here the CDR3 DNA reads TGTGCCAGCAGCTTAGTCGGCGACAGGAATCAGCCCCAGCATTTT.

The CDR3 sequence: CASSSPGLNTGELFF. The CDR3 DNA reads as TGTGCCAGCAGCTCTCCGGGACTTAACACCGGGGAGCTGTTTTTT. The genes are TRBV7-3 and TRBJ2-2; perhaps TRBD2 as D (6 bases). V lost 4 bases to trimming and J lost 2 bases, with 11 bases between them. Germline CDR1 reads SGHTA; CDR2 reads FQGTGA. The CDR3 contains 15 residues.

The CDR3 coding sequence is TGTGCCAGCAGCTTGACAGGGGCCGAGCAGTACTTC. Amino acid sequence: CASSLTGAEQYF. The J gene is TRBJ2-7, the V gene TRBV7-6, with 8 nucleotides matching TRBD1. Germline CDR1 reads SGHVS; CDR2 reads FNYEAQ. V dropped 3 bases and J dropped 6; count of bases not matched to a gene: 1. The CDR3 sequence is 12 residues long.